The 20 T cell receptor beta chains in this list originate from one sample, sequenced in a study of early T cells in non-severe SARS-CoV-2 infection. One entry per CDR3 protein, called by TCRdb with MiXCR from the 5' RACE reads. There are tens of thousands of distinct CDR3 sequences in the sample; approximately 13% occur only once, and 10% to 13% lies in the top ten. The sequenced sample consisted of whole blood. Receptors were obtained from an adult who was a healthcare worker with PCR-confirmed SARS-CoV-2 infection or an uninfected control (not recorded which).

At least ten counts were recorded for this clonotype. Here the CDR3 reads CASSQDLSGGWTGELFF. The CDR3 DNA reads TGTGCCAGCAGCCAAGATCTCAGCGGGGGGTGGACCGGGGAGCTGTTTTTT. The V gene is TRBV4-2, the J gene TRBJ2-2; 9 nucleotides line up with TRBD2. The CDR3 contains 17 residues. V lost 0 bases and J lost 5; bases outside the gene matches: 7. The germline CDR1 and CDR2 sequences are LGHNA and YNFKEQ.

A few counts support this clonotype. The V call is TRBV4-2, the J call TRBJ1-2, with 10 bases matching TRBD1. Per germline, CDR1 LGHNA and CDR2 YNFKEQ. V dropped 3 bases and J dropped 2; count of bases not matched to a gene: 9. This CDR3 comprises 17 residues. DNA for the CDR3: TGTGCCAGCAGCCATGGGACAGGGGTTTCGCTAAACTATGGCTACACCTTC. It encodes CASSHGTGVSLNYGYTF.

The V and J genes are TRBV5-6 and TRBJ1-2; 12 bases are shared with TRBD1. Trimming cost V 3 bases and J 7 bases; bases outside gene matches: 7. The CDR3 runs 15 residues. Germline lookup yields CDR1 SGHDT and CDR2 YYEEEE. CDR3 in amino acids: CASSYPGQGARGYTF. DNA for the CDR3: TGTGCCAGCAGCTATCCGGGACAGGGGGCGCGTGGCTACACCTTC.

This clonotype was seen repeatedly, ten times or more. The chain joins TRBV5-1 to TRBJ2-2; TRBD2 matches at 12 bases. Looked up from germline, CDR1 is SGHRS and CDR2 is YFSETQ. This CDR3 is 16 amino acids long. The J segment lost 5 bases and the V segment lost 4 bases, leaving 6 bases of the junction unmatched. In nucleotides, the CDR3 is TGCGCCAGCAGCATGCTAGCGGGAGGGCCTACCGGGGAGCTGTTTTTT. Its translation is CASSMLAGGPTGELFF.

Many counts were recorded for this clonotype. This chain connects TRBV9 to TRBJ2-2; a possible D gene is TRBD1 (5 bases). CDR1 is SGDLS, CDR2 YYNGEE, per germline. The CDR3 is 13 amino acids. V was pared by 2 bases and J by 14 bases, with 16 bases between. Here the CDR3 reads CASSVDGTGRLFF. The CDR3 nucleotides are TGTGCCAGCAGCGTCGACGGTACAGGTCGACTGTTTTTT.

In this sample, this clonotype turned up many times. This sequence joins TRBV5-5 and TRBJ2-1; 14 bases fit TRBD2. J was trimmed by 7 bases and V by 0 bases; bases with no gene match: 3. CDR3 length: 16 amino acids. CDR1 and CDR2 (germline): SGHKS, YYEKEE (reference sequence). The CDR3 DNA reads as TGTGCCAGCAGCTTGGAAGGGACTAGCGGGAGTAATGAGCAGTTCTTC. Amino acid sequence: CASSLEGTSGSNEQFF.

This clonotype was observed at least ten times. The chain employs TRBV20-1 and TRBJ1-5; 8 nucleotides agree with TRBD1. This CDR3 has 14 amino acids. The V and J ends lost 4 bases and 3 bases, in that order; junction bases with no gene match: 5. Germline V lookup: CDR1 DFQATT, CDR2 SNEGSKA (reference sequence). As DNA, the CDR3 is TGCAGTGCTATTGGGGACAGGATCAATCAGCCCCAGCATTTT. This sequence encodes CSAIGDRINQPQHF.

CDR3 in amino acids: CASSFKDKPYEQYF. The CDR3 nucleotides read TGTGCCAGCAGCTTTAAGGACAAGCCCTACGAGCAGTACTTC. V usage is TRBV7-9 and J usage is TRBJ2-7; D may be TRBD1 (5 bases). The CDR3 contains 14 residues. Trimming removed 3 bases at V and 2 bases at J, with 11 bases between. Germline V gene data show CDR1 as SEHNR and CDR2 as FQNEAQ (reference sequence). The full variable domain, completed using reference TRBV7-9 and TRBJ2-7, is DTGVSQNPRHKITKRGQNVTFRCDPISEHNRLYWYRQTLGQGPEFLTYFQNEAQLEKSRLLSDRFSAERPKGSFSTLEIQRTEQGDSAMYLCASSFKDKPYEQYFGPGTRLTVT.

This clonotype was counted between two and nine times. The V call is TRBV29-1, the J call TRBJ1-5; TRBD1 might be the D (5 bases). CDR3 size: 12 residues. Germline V gene sequence: CDR1 SQVTM, CDR2 ANQGSEA. V was cut by 4 bases and J by 2 bases, with 6 bases left in between. CDR3: CSVGGRNQPQHF. The CDR3 DNA is TGCAGCGTTGGGGGACGCAATCAGCCCCAGCATTTT.

The table lists this clonotype with many counts. CDR3 sequence reads: CASSFGSGRPYEQYF. In DNA form, the CDR3 reads TGTGCCAGCAGTTTCGGTAGCGGGAGGCCCTACGAGCAGTACTTC. The chain joins TRBV28 to TRBJ2-7; 10 bases align to TRBD2. Germline CDR1 MDHEN, CDR2 SYDVKM. V lost 3 bases and J lost 2; bases outside the gene matches: 4. The CDR3 has 15 residues.

The chain carries TRBV6-1 and TRBJ1-5; 10 bases map to TRBD1. This CDR3 has 15 amino acids. Germline V gives CDR1 MNHNS, CDR2 SASEGT. V shed 3 bases, J shed 7 bases, and the junction held 6 bases outside the gene matches. For the CDR3, the DNA is TGTGCCAGCAGTGACCTGACAGGGGGCTACCAGCCCCAGCATTTT. Amino acids: CASSDLTGGYQPQHF.

To note about this clonotype: It is likely a read error, because the conserved phenylalanine at the end of the CDR3 is missing. V gene TRBV2 combines with J gene TRBJ1-1, with D possibly TRBD1 on 6 matching bases. V was clipped by 6 bases and J by 6 bases, with 17 bases between them. The CDR3 totals 14 residues. CDR1 is SNHLY, CDR2 FYNNEI, per germline. Here the CDR3 reads CASSLQGASPEAFS. The CDR3 nucleotides read TGTGCCAGCAGCCTACAGGGAGCGAGTCCTGAAGCTTTCTCT.

This clonotype was detected only a few times. The rearrangement links TRBV29-1 to TRBJ1-1; unclear D gene. The germline CDR1 and CDR2 sequences are SQVTM and ANQGSEA. V lost 3 bases and J lost 3, with 8 bases in between. CDR3 length equals 12 residues. Written as DNA, the CDR3 is TGCAGCGTTGAGAGGGATCACACTGAAGCTTTCTTT. Amino acid sequence: CSVERDHTEAFF.

This clonotype was seen many times. The CDR3 DNA reads as TGTGCCAGCTCACGGGCGGGAGAAAAACTGTTTTTT. This translates into CASSRAGEKLFF. The V and J genes are TRBV18 and TRBJ1-4; no definite D call. The CDR3 loop spans 12 amino acids. Germline values: CDR1 KGHSH, CDR2 LQKENI. The ends were cut back, 4 bases at V and 8 bases at J, with 8 bases in the middle.

In its sample, this clonotype was seen a few times. The chain employs TRBV6-2 or TRBV6-3 and TRBJ1-2, with D perhaps matching TRBD1 (5 bases). The V gene lost 6 bases and the J gene lost 5 bases, with 19 bases spanning the gap. The CDR3 spans 15 residues. Germline CDR1 MNHEY, CDR2 SVGEGT. This CDR3 reads CASSQPGLMEYGYTF. CDR3 DNA sequence: TGTGCCAGCAGCCAACCGGGACTGATGGAGTATGGCTACACCTTC.

This clonotype was observed many times. The J gene is TRBJ1-3, the V gene TRBV5-1, with D tentatively TRBD1 (6 bases). The CDR3 is made up of 16 amino acids. The V and J ends lost 4 bases and 0 bases respectively, with 14 bases between them. Germline V gene lookup returns CDR1 SGHRS and CDR2 YFSETQ. CDR3 DNA: TGCGCCAGCAGCCTTACGACAGGCCCCTCTGGAAACACCATATATTTT. Amino acid sequence: CASSLTTGPSGNTIYF.

This clonotype was picked up many times. CDR3 sequence: CASSLLAGGINTGELFF. CDR3 in DNA: TGTGCCAGCAGCTTACTAGCGGGAGGGATCAACACCGGGGAGCTGTTTTTT. The genes are TRBV7-3 and TRBJ2-2, with 12 bases lining up with TRBD2. The germline CDR1 and CDR2 sequences are SGHTA and FQGTGA. This CDR3 contains 17 residues. Losses at the gene ends were 2 bases for V and 2 bases for J; bases not matched to a gene: 3.

This clonotype was found many times. V gene TRBV7-2 combines with J gene TRBJ2-3, with D unclear. CDR3 length: 15 residues. V was clipped by 5 bases and J by 2 bases, with 14 bases between them. CDR1 is SGHTA, CDR2 FQGNSA, per germline. The CDR3 coding sequence is TGTGCCAGCAGCCCCATATACCAGAACACAGATACGCAGTATTTT. This sequence encodes CASSPIYQNTDTQYF.

The rearrangement uses TRBV7-9 and TRBJ1-1; D possibly corresponds to TRBD1 (5 bases). From germline, CDR1 is SEHNR and CDR2 FQNEAQ (reference sequence). The V gene lost 2 bases and the J gene lost 5 bases, with 6 bases spanning the gap. This CDR3 comprises 12 residues. The chain's CDR3 is CASSLWGTEAFF. Written as DNA, the CDR3 is TGTGCCAGCAGCTTATGGGGGACTGAAGCTTTCTTT.

A few counts support this clonotype. The chain joins TRBV10-2 to TRBJ2-2; D gene uncertain. The V end lost 6 bases, the J end lost 5 bases, and 7 bases lay between the germline ends. CDR1 is WSHSY, CDR2 SAAADI, per germline. This CDR3 has 12 amino acids. The CDR3 sequence is CASSYRTGELFF. As DNA, the CDR3 is TGCGCCAGCAGCTACCGGACCGGGGAGCTGTTTTTT.